This T cell receptor (beta chain) was recovered during a study of T cells in Graves' hyperthyroidism and ophthalmopathy. About the research overall: Sampling of peripheral blood happened at initial diagnosis, prior to any treatment.

This CDR3 has 14 amino acids. From germline, CDR1 is LGHDT and CDR2 YNNKEL (reference sequence). V gave up 7 bases and J gave up 4 bases, with 16 bases separating them. What was amplified from RNA transcripts were TCR beta CDR3 regions. Primed by the HTBI set, a first-round RT-PCR was run on the TCR CDR3. A single record per CDR3 protein comes from TCRdb applying MiXCR to the multiplex PCR reads. Of some 530,000 distinct CDR3 sequences in the sample, approximately 23% were seen once. General observations from the study: In the blood, most expanded thyroid clonotypes above 0.001 appeared as well.

Patients with ophthalmopathy all had a Clinical Activity Score of at least 3, a NOSPECS grade of at least 4 and duration under 3 months. Exclusion of patients followed from uncontrolled infection, other autoimmune disease, pregnancy or lactation. This clonotype has a handful of counts. Its cognate antigen is unknown. Specimen: blood. This chain links TRBV3-1 with TRBJ1-1; D remains unclear. This receptor was obtained from a woman in her 70s with Graves' ophthalmopathy. CDR3 nucleotide sequence: TGTGCCAGCACGTTAACGTCCGGAAGCACTGAAGCTTTCTTT. Translated, it gives CASTLTSGSTEAFF.